The text below deals with one T cell receptor (beta chain). Using its own MiXCR run on the 5' RACE reads, TCRdb lists one record per CDR3 protein. In the table there are about 2,800 distinct CDR3 sequences, roughly 8.5% of which are singletons. The data were obtained in a study of spatial heterogeneity in lung cancer. Specified time point: sample taken at primary tumor resection. The sequencing used normal lung tissue next to the tumor, collected at surgery. This receptor was taken from a female donor with early-stage non-small cell lung cancer.

The CDR3, as DNA: TGTGCCAGCAGCCAAGTTCCTGGGGCCAACGTCCTGACTTTC. Translated: CASSQVPGANVLTF. This chain connects TRBV4-2 to TRBJ2-6; no firm D call. The germline CDR1 and CDR2 sequences are LGHNA and YNFKEQ. CDR3 length: 14 amino acids. V was shortened by 1 base and J by 2 bases, with 3 bases between the two germline ends.